This entry lists 32 T cell receptor beta chains sequenced from one sample in a study of Graves' ophthalmopathy and Graves' hyperthyroidism. RNA transcripts were the template, and TCR beta CDR3 regions were amplified from them. The first round was an RT-PCR with HTBI primers, and the second round was a multiplex PCR. A single record per CDR3 protein comes from TCRdb applying MiXCR to the multiplex PCR reads. The profile covers about 500,000 distinct CDR3 sequences, with about 15% appearing a single time and about 9.4% taken by the ten largest. Source material: blood. These receptors all stem from a woman aged 25-40 years with Graves' ophthalmopathy.

This clonotype was counted ten times or more. The chain recombines TRBV28 with TRBJ2-6; D remains ambiguous. Deletions cut 5 bases from V and 0 bases from J, with 8 bases between. This CDR3 contains 15 residues. Germline lookup yields CDR1 MDHEN and CDR2 SYDVKM. CDR3 in amino acids: CASSTVVSGANVLTF. For the CDR3, the DNA is TGTGCCAGCAGTACAGTGGTCTCTGGGGCCAACGTCCTGACTTTC.

There are many counts of this clonotype. This chain joins TRBV7-9 and TRBJ1-3, with D uncertain. The CDR3 has 13 residues. Germline V gives CDR1 SEHNR, CDR2 FQNEAQ (reference sequence). V was pared by 5 bases and J by 8 bases, with 13 bases between. The CDR3 here is CASSPVGLDTIYF. DNA of the CDR3: TGTGCCAGCAGCCCAGTGGGCTTAGACACCATATATTTT. The full variable domain, rest sourced from reference TRBV7-9 and TRBJ1-3, is DTGVSQNPRHKITKRGQNVTFRCDPISEHNRLYWYRQTLGQGPEFLTYFQNEAQLEKSRLLSDRFSAERPKGSFSTLEIQRTEQGDSAMYLCASSPVGLDTIYFGEGSWLTVV.

There are a few counts of this clonotype. The chain couples TRBV6-1 to TRBJ1-2, with TRBD1 as a possible D gene (6 bases). The CDR3 spans 15 residues. Germline V gene sequence: CDR1 MNHNS, CDR2 SASEGT. The ends were cut back, 0 bases at V and 2 bases at J, with 10 bases in the middle. The CDR3 reads CASSEAPGQNYGYTF. CDR3 sequence (DNA): TGTGCCAGCAGTGAAGCGCCTGGACAGAACTATGGCTACACCTTC.

In this sample, this clonotype turned up many times. This sequence joins TRBV19 and TRBJ1-1, with 7 bases that match TRBD1. The CDR3 runs 16 residues. The V gene's germline CDR1 is LNHDA and CDR2 SQIVND (reference sequence). Trimming removed 4 bases from V and 1 base from J; junction bases left unmatched: 9. The chain's CDR3 is CASSRPDRLPNTEAFF. The CDR3 DNA is TGTGCCAGTAGTAGACCGGACAGGCTCCCGAACACTGAAGCTTTCTTT.

The chain joins TRBV20-1 to TRBJ2-7, with 7 bases that match TRBD1. The length of the CDR3 is 13 residues. Trimming cost V 5 bases and J 3 bases; bases outside gene matches: 7. CDR1 is DFQATT, CDR2 SNEGSKA, per germline (reference sequence). For the CDR3, the DNA is TGCAGTGCTCGACAGGGTGTTAACTACGAGCAGTACTTC. The encoded protein is CSARQGVNYEQYF.

The chain has TRBV6-2 or TRBV6-3 and TRBJ1-1; no clear D gene. Trimming left V 2 bases short and J 1 base short, with 20 bases between. Germline CDR1 and CDR2: MNHEY and SVGEGT. The CDR3 extends over 18 amino acids. CDR3 coding DNA: TGTGCCAGCAGTTACGCCGCCCCTCCATCAAGCGGGAACACTGAAGCTTTCTTT. Amino acids: CASSYAAPPSSGNTEAFF.

Many counts were recorded for this clonotype. V gene TRBV6-1 combines with J gene TRBJ2-5; maybe TRBD2 (5 bases). The CDR3 covers 12 residues. V was trimmed by 6 bases and J by 3 bases, leaving 8 bases between them. Germline CDR1 and CDR2: MNHNS and SASEGT. CDR3: CASRTTKETQYF. The CDR3 DNA is TGTGCCAGCAGGACTACCAAAGAGACCCAGTACTTC.

This clonotype came up many times. DNA of the CDR3: TGTGCCAGCAGCCAAAAAGGCCGTAGGGGATGGGACACTGAAGCTTTCTTT. Translated: CASSQKGRRGWDTEAFF. This chain links TRBV27 with TRBJ1-1; a possible D gene is TRBD1 (5 bases). The germline V and J ends were trimmed by 6 bases and 3 bases, with 23 bases remaining between them. The CDR3 spans 17 residues. Germline-derived CDR1 and CDR2 are MNHEY and SMNVEV (reference sequence).

In the case of this clonotype: One base away lies a much larger clone, so this may be a sequencing read error. The rearrangement joins TRBV27 to TRBJ1-2; 8 positions match TRBD1. Germline loops: CDR1 MNHEY, CDR2 SMNVEV (reference sequence). This CDR3 region has 14 residues. CDR3 region: CACSSRTGLDGYTF. The CDR3 DNA reads TGTGCCTGCAGTTCTCGGACAGGGCTAGATGGCTACACCTTC.

On this clonotype: A read error may explain this, as a much larger clone is one base away. This sequence joins TRBV7-2 and TRBJ2-7; D tentatively reads TRBD1 or TRBD2 (8 bases each). The germline V gene encodes CDR1 SGHTA and CDR2 FQGNSA. The CDR3 is 14 amino acids. V was clipped by 7 bases and J by 1 base, with 14 bases between them. CDR3 DNA sequence: TGTGCCAGCACCGGGGGGGACAGGTCCTACGAGCAGTACTTC. As protein: CASTGGDRSYEQYF.

At least ten counts were recorded for this clonotype. This chain connects TRBV6-5 to TRBJ2-7; 10 bases are a match to TRBD2. CDR3 length: 16 residues. J was trimmed by 3 bases and V by 1 base; bases with no gene match: 6. CDR1 is MNHEY, CDR2 SVGAGI, per germline. In DNA form, the CDR3 reads TGTGCCAGCAGTTACTTACAAGCGGGAGGGCGCTACGAGCAGTACTTC. This translates into CASSYLQAGGRYEQYF.

This sequence joins TRBV2 and TRBJ1-5, with unresolved D. Trimming shortened V by 6 bases and J by 9 bases, and 18 bases separated the two germline ends. Germline CDR1 SNHLY, CDR2 FYNNEI. The CDR3 consists of 14 residues. Here the CDR3 reads CASSRALLSAPQHF. The DNA for the CDR3 is TGTGCCAGCAGCCGGGCTCTTCTCAGCGCGCCCCAGCATTTT.

Many counts were recorded for this clonotype. V gene TRBV30 combines with J gene TRBJ2-2; a weak D match, TRBD2 (6 bases). V shed 0 bases and J shed 5 bases, with 13 bases lying between them. Germline loops: CDR1 GTSNPN, CDR2 SVGIG (reference sequence). The CDR3 length is 15 residues. The CDR3 region is CAWSVGTGATGELFF. DNA of the CDR3: TGTGCCTGGAGTGTGGGGACTGGGGCAACCGGGGAGCTGTTTTTT.

Points on this clonotype: This may come from a read error, since a much larger clone is one base off. V is TRBV12-3 or TRBV12-4 and J is TRBJ2-2; D not resolved. The CDR3 is made up of 12 amino acids. V lost 3 bases and J lost 9, with 8 bases in between. The CDR3 loop reads CASSFNTRELFF. CDR3 sequence (DNA): TGTGCCAGCAGTTTCAATACCAGGGAGCTGTTTTTT.

J is TRBJ2-7 and V is TRBV28, with D perhaps TRBD1 (6 bases). The V end lost 6 bases, the J end lost 3 bases, and 21 bases lay between the germline ends. The CDR3 is 16 amino acids. CDR1 MDHEN and CDR2 SYDVKM come from the germline V gene. CDR3 loop: CASSSLRDIPFYEQYF. Here the CDR3 DNA reads TGTGCCAGCAGCTCTCTCCGGGACATACCCTTCTACGAGCAGTACTTC. The full variable domain, its missing parts supplied by reference TRBV28 and TRBJ2-7, is DVKVTQSSRYLVKRTGEKVFLECVQDMDHENMFWYRQDPGLGLRLIYFSYDVKMKEKGDIPEGYSVSREKKERFSLILESASTNQTSMYLCASSSLRDIPFYEQYFGPGTRLTVT.

Only a few counts were recorded for this clonotype. J is TRBJ2-1 and V is TRBV6-1; D possibly corresponds to TRBD2 (5 bases). CDR1 and CDR2 from the germline V gene are MNHNS and SASEGT. V was clipped by 6 bases and J by 4 bases, with 13 bases between them. This CDR3 has 14 amino acids. The CDR3 is CASSAAGLYNEQFF. The CDR3 DNA follows: TGTGCCAGCAGCGCCGCGGGCTTGTACAATGAGCAGTTCTTC.

This clonotype was picked up many times. The V call is TRBV12-3 or TRBV12-4, the J call TRBJ2-4; D is possibly TRBD1 (6 bases). The CDR3 has 13 residues. Trimming removed 3 bases at V and 9 bases at J, with 12 bases between. CDR3: CASSFSRGSIQYF. The CDR3 DNA sequence: TGTGCCAGCAGTTTTTCAAGGGGGAGCATTCAGTACTTC.

Many counts were recorded for this clonotype. The V and J genes are TRBV6-2 or TRBV6-3 and TRBJ1-5; perhaps TRBD1 as D (5 bases). Trimming removed 7 bases from V and 6 bases from J, with 13 bases in between. Germline CDR1 reads MNHEY; CDR2 reads SVGEGT. The CDR3 contains 13 residues. In DNA, the CDR3 is TGTGCCAGCAATTTCAGGGAGGGTCAGCCCCAGCATTTT. Translated, it gives CASNFREGQPQHF.

This clonotype was counted ten times or more. The J gene is TRBJ1-1, the V gene TRBV12-5, with D possibly being TRBD1 (5 bases). The CDR3 consists of 15 residues. The germline V gene has CDR1 LGHNT and CDR2 FRNRAP. Trimming took 3 bases from V and 5 from J, leaving 16 bases between them. CDR3 nucleotide sequence: TGTGCTAGTGGTTTTAACCCGGGGGTGGAAACTGAAGCTTTCTTT. It is translated as CASGFNPGVETEAFF.

This clonotype appeared many times. The rearrangement links TRBV2 to TRBJ2-7, with TRBD1 matching over 10 bases. This CDR3 has 15 amino acids. Germline V lookup: CDR1 SNHLY, CDR2 FYNNEI. Germline trimming cut 2 bases from V and 5 bases from J; bases unmatched to any gene: 6. As DNA, the CDR3 is TGTGCCAGCAGTGAATCGGGGACAGGGGTCAACGAGCAGTACTTC. The encoded protein is CASSESGTGVNEQYF.

This clonotype has ten or more counts. V gene TRBV28 combines with J gene TRBJ2-7; D call uncertain. V lost 3 bases, J lost 5 bases, and 17 bases lay in between. The CDR3 sequence is 15 residues long. Per the germline V gene, CDR1 is MDHEN and CDR2 is SYDVKM. The CDR3 DNA is TGTGCCAGCAGTTTGTCGGTGGTGAGGTCCCACGAGCAGTACTTC. It specifies CASSLSVVRSHEQYF. The full variable domain, in which reference TRBV28 and TRBJ2-7 provide the parts outside the CDR3, is DVKVTQSSRYLVKRTGEKVFLECVQDMDHENMFWYRQDPGLGLRLIYFSYDVKMKEKGDIPEGYSVSREKKERFSLILESASTNQTSMYLCASSLSVVRSHEQYFGPGTRLTVT.

This clonotype appeared many times. The rearrangement joins TRBV7-9 to TRBJ2-5; possible D gene TRBD1, 6 bases. CDR1 and CDR2 from the germline V gene are SEHNR and FQNEAQ (reference sequence). V lost 2 bases and J lost 7, with 11 bases in between. The CDR3 has 13 residues. In DNA, the CDR3 is TGTGCCAGCAGCTTAAGGACAGATAGGACCCAGTACTTC. It specifies CASSLRTDRTQYF.

This clonotype was observed many times. This chain joins TRBV4-1 and TRBJ1-1; D remains ambiguous. CDR1 is MGHRA, CDR2 YSYEKL, per germline. The germline V and J ends were trimmed by 1 base and 5 bases, with 14 bases remaining between them. This CDR3 is 15 amino acids long. The CDR3 spells CASSQGQDRGTEAFF. The CDR3 DNA is TGCGCCAGCAGCCAAGGGCAAGACCGAGGGACTGAAGCTTTCTTT.

This clonotype was recorded a few times. The CDR3 region is CASSHLGGDETQYF. CDR3 DNA: TGTGCCAGCAGCCATTTGGGGGGCGACGAGACCCAGTACTTC. The chain has TRBV5-5 and TRBJ2-5; TRBD1 or TRBD2 may be the D gene (6 bases each). Trimming removed 4 bases at V and 5 bases at J, with 15 bases between. Per the germline V gene, CDR1 is SGHKS and CDR2 is YYEKEE (reference sequence). The CDR3 extends over 14 amino acids.

This clonotype was seen ten or more times. V usage is TRBV6-5 and J usage is TRBJ2-5; D might be TRBD1 or TRBD2, each matching 5 bases. V was trimmed by 7 bases and J by 4 bases, leaving 13 bases between them. Germline-derived CDR1 and CDR2 are MNHEY and SVGAGI. CDR3 length equals 13 residues. CDR3 bases: TGTGCCAGCAACTCCCATGGGGGAGAGACCCAGTACTTC. It yields the protein CASNSHGGETQYF.

Many counts were recorded for this clonotype. The gene calls are TRBV6-5 and TRBJ2-7; perhaps TRBD2 as D (6 bases). The CDR3 runs 14 residues. Trimming left V 2 bases short and J 7 bases short, with 15 bases between. Germline V gene data show CDR1 as MNHEY and CDR2 as SVGAGI. CDR3 region: CASSYDSRGGEQYF. The CDR3 bases are TGTGCCAGCAGTTACGACTCGAGGGGAGGAGAGCAGTACTTC.

This clonotype has ten or more counts. The chain combines TRBV12-3 or TRBV12-4 with TRBJ2-7; 7 bases map to TRBD2. This CDR3 has 14 amino acids. J lost 2 bases, V lost 2 bases, and 3 bases had no gene match. The CDR3 loop is CASSLWGGAYEQYF. CDR3 DNA: TGTGCCAGCAGTTTATGGGGAGGGGCCTACGAGCAGTACTTC.

There are a few counts of this clonotype. The chain carries TRBV3-1 and TRBJ2-5, with 7 bases fitting TRBD2. Per germline, CDR1 LGHDT and CDR2 YNNKEL (reference sequence). Trimming took 2 bases from V and 1 from J; bases not matched to a gene: 10. The CDR3 extends over 17 amino acids. The chain's CDR3 is CASSQKYKLALQETQYF. Here the CDR3 DNA reads TGTGCCAGCAGCCAAAAGTACAAACTAGCGCTCCAAGAGACCCAGTACTTC.

Of note for this clonotype: This may be a read error, as it is one base from a much larger clone. DNA for the CDR3: TGTGCTAGTGGTTCTACGTTGGGAGAAGCTTTCTTT. The encoded protein is CASGSTLGEAFF. The chain recombines TRBV12-5 with TRBJ1-1; D unclear. V dropped 4 bases and J dropped 8 bases, with 11 bases sitting between them. The CDR3 runs to 12 residues. The germline CDR1 and CDR2 sequences are LGHNT and FRNRAP.

Many counts were recorded for this clonotype. The chain recombines TRBV11-2 with TRBJ2-2, with TRBD1 matching 7 bases. CDR1 and CDR2 from the germline V gene are SGHAT and FQNNGV. V lost 5 bases and J lost 6; bases outside the gene matches: 9. The CDR3 contains 15 residues. The CDR3: CASSTRQGSAGELFF. The CDR3 bases are TGTGCCAGCAGCACAAGACAGGGTTCGGCCGGGGAGCTGTTTTTT.

This clonotype was counted many times. The gene calls are TRBV7-2 and TRBJ1-5; D gene ambiguous. The CDR3 runs 13 residues. Germline CDR1 reads SGHTA; CDR2 reads FQGNSA. V gave up 5 bases and J gave up 4 bases, with 9 bases separating them. CDR3 DNA sequence: TGTGCCAGCAGCCAGGAACTTAATCAGCCCCAGCATTTT. This codes for CASSQELNQPQHF. Complete variable domain (other parts from reference TRBV7-2 and TRBJ1-5): GAGVSQSPSNKVTEKGKDVELRCDPISGHTALYWYRQSLGQGLEFLIYFQGNSAPDKSGLPSDRFSAERTGGSVSTLTIQRTQQEDSAVYLCASSQELNQPQHFGDGTRLSIL.

The sample holds many counts of this clonotype. CDR3: CASSESLRETQYF. The CDR3 DNA follows: TGTGCCAGCAGTGAATCGCTTCGAGAGACCCAGTACTTC. This chain connects TRBV6-1 to TRBJ2-5; D gene uncertain. This CDR3 has 13 residues. V was trimmed by 2 bases and J by 4 bases, leaving 8 bases between them. The V gene's germline CDR1 is MNHNS and CDR2 SASEGT.